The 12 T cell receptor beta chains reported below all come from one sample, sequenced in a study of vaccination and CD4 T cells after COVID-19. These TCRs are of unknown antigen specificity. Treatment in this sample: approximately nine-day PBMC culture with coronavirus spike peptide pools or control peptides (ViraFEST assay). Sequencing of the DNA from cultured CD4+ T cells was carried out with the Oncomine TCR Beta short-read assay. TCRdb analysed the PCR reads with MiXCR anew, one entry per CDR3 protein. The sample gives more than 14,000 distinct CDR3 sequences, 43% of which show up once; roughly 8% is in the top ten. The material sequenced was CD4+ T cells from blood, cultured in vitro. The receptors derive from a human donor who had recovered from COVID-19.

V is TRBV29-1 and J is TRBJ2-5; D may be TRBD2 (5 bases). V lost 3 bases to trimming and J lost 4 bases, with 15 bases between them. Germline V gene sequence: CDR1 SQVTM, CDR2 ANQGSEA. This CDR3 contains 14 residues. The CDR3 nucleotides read TGCAGCGTTGACGGGCAGGCCGGAGGAGAGACCCAGTACTTC. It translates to CSVDGQAGGETQYF.

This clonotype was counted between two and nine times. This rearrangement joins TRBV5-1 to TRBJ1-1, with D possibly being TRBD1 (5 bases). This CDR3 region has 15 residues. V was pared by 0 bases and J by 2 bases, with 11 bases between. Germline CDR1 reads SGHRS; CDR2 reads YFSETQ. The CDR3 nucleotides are TGCGCCAGCAGCTTGGATACACAGGCAAACACTGAAGCTTTCTTT. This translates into CASSLDTQANTEAFF. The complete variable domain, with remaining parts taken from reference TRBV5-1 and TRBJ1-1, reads KAGVTQTPRYLIKTRGQQVTLSCSPISGHRSVSWYQQTPGQGLQFLFEYFSETQRNKGNFPGRFSGRQFSNSRSEMNVSTLELGDSALYLCASSLDTQANTEAFFGQGTRLTVV.

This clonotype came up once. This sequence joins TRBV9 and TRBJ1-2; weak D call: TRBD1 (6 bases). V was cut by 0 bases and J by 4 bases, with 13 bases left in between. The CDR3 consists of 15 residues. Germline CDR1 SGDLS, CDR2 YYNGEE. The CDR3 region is CASSVATGNLYGYTF. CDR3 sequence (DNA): TGTGCCAGCAGCGTAGCAACAGGGAATCTCTATGGCTACACCTTC.

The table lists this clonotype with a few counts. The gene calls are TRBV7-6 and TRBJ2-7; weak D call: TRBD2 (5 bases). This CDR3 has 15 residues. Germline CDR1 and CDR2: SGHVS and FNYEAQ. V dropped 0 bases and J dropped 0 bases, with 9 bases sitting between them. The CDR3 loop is CASSLATGNSYEQYF. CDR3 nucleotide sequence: TGTGCCAGCAGCTTAGCTACCGGGAACTCCTACGAGCAGTACTTC.

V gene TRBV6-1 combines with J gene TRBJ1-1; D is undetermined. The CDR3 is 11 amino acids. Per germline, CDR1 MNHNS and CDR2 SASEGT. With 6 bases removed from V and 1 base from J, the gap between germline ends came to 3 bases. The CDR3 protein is CASRKNTEAFF. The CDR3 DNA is TGTGCCAGCAGAAAGAACACTGAAGCTTTCTTT.

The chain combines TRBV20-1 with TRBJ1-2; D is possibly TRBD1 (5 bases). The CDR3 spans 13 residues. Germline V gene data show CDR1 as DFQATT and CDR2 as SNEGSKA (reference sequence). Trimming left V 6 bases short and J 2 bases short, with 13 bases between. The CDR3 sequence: CSALGRTNYGYTF. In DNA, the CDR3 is TGCAGTGCCTTGGGACGGACGAACTATGGCTACACCTTC.

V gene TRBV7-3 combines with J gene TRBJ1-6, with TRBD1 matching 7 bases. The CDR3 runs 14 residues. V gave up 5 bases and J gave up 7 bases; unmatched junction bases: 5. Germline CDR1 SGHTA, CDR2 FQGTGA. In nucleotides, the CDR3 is TGTGCCAGCAGCCAGACAGGGTCCAATTCACCCCTCCACTTT. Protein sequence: CASSQTGSNSPLHF.

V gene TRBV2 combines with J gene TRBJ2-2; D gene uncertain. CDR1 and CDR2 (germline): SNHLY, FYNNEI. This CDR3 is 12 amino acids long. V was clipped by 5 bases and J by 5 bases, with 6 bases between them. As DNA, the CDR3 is TGTGCCAGCAGTACCGGGACCGGGGAGCTGTTTTTT. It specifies CASSTGTGELFF.

CDR3 nucleotides: TGCAGCCCCTCCCGAGCGGGGGGTAGCACAGATACGCAGTATTTT. Amino acid sequence: CSPSRAGGSTDTQYF. The chain has TRBV20-1 and TRBJ2-3; 9 positions match TRBD2. The length of the CDR3 is 15 residues. Germline loops: CDR1 DFQATT, CDR2 SNEGSKA (reference sequence).

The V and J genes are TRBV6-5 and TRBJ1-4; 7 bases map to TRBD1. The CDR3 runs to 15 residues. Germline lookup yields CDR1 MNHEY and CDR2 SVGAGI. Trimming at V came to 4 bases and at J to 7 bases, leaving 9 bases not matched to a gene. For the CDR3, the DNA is TGTGCCAGCAGTTCCCGGCAGGGGGGTAGTGAAAAACTGTTTTTT. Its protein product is CASSSRQGGSEKLFF.

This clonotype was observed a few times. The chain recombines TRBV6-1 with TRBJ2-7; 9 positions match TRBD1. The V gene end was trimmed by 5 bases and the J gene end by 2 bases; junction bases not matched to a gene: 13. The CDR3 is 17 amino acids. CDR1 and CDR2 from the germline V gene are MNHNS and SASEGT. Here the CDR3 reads CASSTPQPGQGPYEQYF. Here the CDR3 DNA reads TGTGCCAGCAGTACCCCTCAGCCGGGACAGGGTCCCTACGAGCAGTACTTC.

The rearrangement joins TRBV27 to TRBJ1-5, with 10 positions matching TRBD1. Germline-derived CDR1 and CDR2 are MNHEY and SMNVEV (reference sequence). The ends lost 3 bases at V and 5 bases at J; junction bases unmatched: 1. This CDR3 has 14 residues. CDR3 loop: CASSFGTGDQPQHF. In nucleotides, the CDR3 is TGTGCCAGCAGTTTCGGGACAGGGGATCAGCCCCAGCATTTT.